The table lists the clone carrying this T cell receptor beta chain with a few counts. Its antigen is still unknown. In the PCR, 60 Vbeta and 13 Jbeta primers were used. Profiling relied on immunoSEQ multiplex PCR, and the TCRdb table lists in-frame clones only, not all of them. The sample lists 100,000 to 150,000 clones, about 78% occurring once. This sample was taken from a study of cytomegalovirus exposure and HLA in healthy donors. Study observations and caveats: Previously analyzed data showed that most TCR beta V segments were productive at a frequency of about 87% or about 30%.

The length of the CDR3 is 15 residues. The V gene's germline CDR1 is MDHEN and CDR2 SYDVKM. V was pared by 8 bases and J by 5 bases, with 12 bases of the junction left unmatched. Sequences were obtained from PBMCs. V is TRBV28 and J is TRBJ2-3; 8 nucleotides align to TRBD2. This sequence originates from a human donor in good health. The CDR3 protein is CASGGLSGTGDTQYF. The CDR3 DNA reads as TGTGCCAGCGGGGGCCTTAGCGGGACCGGAGATACGCAGTATTTT.